This TCR beta chain comes out of a study of patients and donors after allogeneic stem cell transplantation. From germline, CDR1 is SQVTM and CDR2 ANQGSEA. The CDR3 loop spans 14 amino acids. V was cut by 1 base and J by 6 bases, with 14 bases left in between. TCRdb fed the RT-PCR reads into MiXCR, producing one record per CDR3 protein. The sample yields about 110,000 distinct CDR3 sequences, roughly 37% seen once. This clonotype turned up a few times. The rearrangement joins TRBV29-1 to TRBJ2-3, with a weak D call TRBD1 (5 bases). This clonotype originated in a human donor who was either an allogeneic HSCT recipient or a stem cell or donor lymphocyte infusion donor (not recorded which). It is not recorded whose cells these are; they may come from a transplant donor. The specimen was blood, either unsorted or a sorted T cell fraction (not recorded which). CDR3: CSVEVRAAGDTQYF. The DNA of the CDR3 is TGCAGCGTTGAAGTCAGGGCAGCCGGGGATACGCAGTATTTT.